This T cell receptor beta chain was recorded in a study of cytomegalovirus exposure and HLA in healthy donors. The overall study: From donors who were HLA-typed, an early data release held 65 million to 85 million unique TCRs. Findings and caveats of the study: Cytomegalovirus-associated status was assigned to about 180 TCR beta chains. Follow-up analysis later connected one missense variant in DCLRE1C with trimming of TCR beta V- and J-genes.

This CDR3 is built from 17 residues. Germline CDR1 reads SGHAT; CDR2 reads FQNNGV. Trimming removed 3 bases at V and 0 bases at J, with 15 bases between. This clone was recorded once. The antigen remains unidentified. At the DNA level, this CDR3 is encoded by other sequences in the same sample as well. Use of 60 Vbeta and 13 Jbeta primers characterized the PCR. TCRdb's copy holds only in-frame clones and misses some; the assay was immunoSEQ multiplex PCR. The sample records 110,000 or so clones, around 70% being singletons. The chain couples TRBV11-2 to TRBJ1-5; the D gene is possibly TRBD1 (5 bases). The sequence was obtained from a woman aged 45-59 years in good health and CMV-seropositive. Sequenced material: PBMCs. Written as DNA, the CDR3 is TGTGCCAGCAGCTTGGGAACAGGCTCGTATAGCAATCAGCCCCAGCATTTT. Its translation is CASSLGTGSYSNQPQHF.